This TCR beta chain is from a study of post-analysis software for immune sequencing data. J gave up 0 bases and V 5 bases, and 5 bases lay outside the gene matches. Germline values: CDR1 MNHEY, CDR2 SVGEGT. The CDR3 has 15 amino acids. Whole-study findings and limits: With F measure, samples from one preparation batch clustered together strongly. Significantly lower normalized Chao1 diversity was seen in multiple sclerosis patients than in controls. With TRBV5-6, TRBV5-1 and TRBV20-1 included, 4 to 6 TRBV segments were more frequent in patients than in controls.

Comments on this clonotype: Its antigen is as yet unknown.

Unique molecular identifiers tagged the TCR beta cDNA libraries. Each sample of about 0.9 to 10 million input T cells yielded 500,000 or so cDNA molecules, so each molecule approximated one T cell. TCRdb redid the calling of the PCR reads with MiXCR, one entry per CDR3 protein. The sample records more than 450,000 distinct CDR3 sequences, 44% being singletons. The clonotype originates from a girl between 5 and 17 years old with multiple sclerosis. The chain joins TRBV6-2 or TRBV6-3 to TRBJ2-7; 9 nucleotides agree with TRBD2. Sequencing used blood. The DNA for the CDR3 is TGTGCCAGCAGTCAACTAGCGGGCCTCTCCTACGAGCAGTACTTC. Translation gives CASSQLAGLSYEQYF.